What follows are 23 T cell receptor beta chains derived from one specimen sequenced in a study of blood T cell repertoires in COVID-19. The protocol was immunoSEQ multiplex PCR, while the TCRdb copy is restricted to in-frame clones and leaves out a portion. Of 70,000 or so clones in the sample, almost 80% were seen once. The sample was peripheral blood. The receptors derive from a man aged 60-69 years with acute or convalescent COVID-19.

The CDR3: CASSPAQGEKLFF. CDR3 DNA: TGTGCCAGCTCACCAGCGCAGGGCGAAAAACTGTTTTTT. V and J are TRBV18 and TRBJ1-4; perhaps TRBD1 as D (5 bases). Per germline, CDR1 KGHSH and CDR2 LQKENI. With 2 bases removed from V and 8 bases from J, the gap between germline ends came to 9 bases. This CDR3 has 13 amino acids.

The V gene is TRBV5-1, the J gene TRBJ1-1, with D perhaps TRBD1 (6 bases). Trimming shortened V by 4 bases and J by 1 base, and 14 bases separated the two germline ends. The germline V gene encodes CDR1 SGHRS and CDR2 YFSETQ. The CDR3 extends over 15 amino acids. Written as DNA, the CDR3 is TGCGCCAGCAGCGGGACAACCACGTGGAACACTGAAGCTTTCTTT. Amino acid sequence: CASSGTTTWNTEAFF.

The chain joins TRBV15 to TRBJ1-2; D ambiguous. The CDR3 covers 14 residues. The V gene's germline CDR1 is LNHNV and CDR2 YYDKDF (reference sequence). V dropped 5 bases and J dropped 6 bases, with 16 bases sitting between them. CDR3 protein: CATSSRGSSHGYTF. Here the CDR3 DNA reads TGTGCCACCAGCTCCCGCGGCTCCTCACATGGCTACACCTTC.

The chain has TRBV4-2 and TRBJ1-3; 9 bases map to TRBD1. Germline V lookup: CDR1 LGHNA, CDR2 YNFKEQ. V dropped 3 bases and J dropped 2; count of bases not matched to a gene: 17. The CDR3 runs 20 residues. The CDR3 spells CASSQTLTTGGFKTGNTIYF. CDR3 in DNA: TGTGCCAGCAGCCAGACCCTCACAACAGGGGGCTTTAAAACTGGAAACACCATATATTTT.

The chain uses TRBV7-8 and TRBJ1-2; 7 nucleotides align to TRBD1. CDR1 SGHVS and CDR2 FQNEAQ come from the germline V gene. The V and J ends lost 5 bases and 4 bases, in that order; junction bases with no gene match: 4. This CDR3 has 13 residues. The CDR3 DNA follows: TGTGCCAGCAGCCCGGGACAGAGCTATGGCTACACCTTC. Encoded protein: CASSPGQSYGYTF.

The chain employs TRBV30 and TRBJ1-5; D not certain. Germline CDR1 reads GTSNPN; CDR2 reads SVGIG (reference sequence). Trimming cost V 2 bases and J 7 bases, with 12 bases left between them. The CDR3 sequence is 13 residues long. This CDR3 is CAWSPSVEQPQHF. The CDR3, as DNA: TGTGCCTGGAGTCCCTCGGTCGAGCAGCCCCAGCATTTT.

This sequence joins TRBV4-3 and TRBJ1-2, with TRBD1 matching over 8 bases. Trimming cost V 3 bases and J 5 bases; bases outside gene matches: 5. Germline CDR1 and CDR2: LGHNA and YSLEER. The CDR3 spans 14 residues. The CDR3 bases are TGCGCCAGCAGCCAGGACAGGGCGAGTTATGGCTACACCTTC. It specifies CASSQDRASYGYTF.

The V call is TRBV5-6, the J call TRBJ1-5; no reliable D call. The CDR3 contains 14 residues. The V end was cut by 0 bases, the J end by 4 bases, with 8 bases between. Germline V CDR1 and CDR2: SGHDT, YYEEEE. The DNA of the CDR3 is TGTGCCAGCAGCTTGGTGGGCGTGAATCAGCCCCAGCATTTT. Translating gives CASSLVGVNQPQHF. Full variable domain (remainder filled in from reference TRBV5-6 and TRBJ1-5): DAGVTQSPTHLIKTRGQQVTLRCSPKSGHDTVSWYQQALGQGPQFIFQYYEEEERQRGNFPDRFSGHQFPNYSSELNVNALLLGDSALYLCASSLVGVNQPQHFGDGTRLSIL.

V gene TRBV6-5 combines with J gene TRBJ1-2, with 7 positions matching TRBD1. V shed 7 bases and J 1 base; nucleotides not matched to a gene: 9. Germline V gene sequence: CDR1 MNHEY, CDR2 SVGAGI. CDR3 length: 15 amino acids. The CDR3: CASIRDRTLNYGYTF. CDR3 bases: TGTGCCAGCATTAGGGACAGAACCCTTAACTATGGCTACACCTTC.

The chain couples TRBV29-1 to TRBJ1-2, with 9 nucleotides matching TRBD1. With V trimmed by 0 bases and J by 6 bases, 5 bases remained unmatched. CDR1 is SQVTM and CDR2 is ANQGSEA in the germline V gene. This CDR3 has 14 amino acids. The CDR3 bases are TGCAGCGTTGAAGATCGCGGGACAGGGAATGGCTACACCTTC. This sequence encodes CSVEDRGTGNGYTF.

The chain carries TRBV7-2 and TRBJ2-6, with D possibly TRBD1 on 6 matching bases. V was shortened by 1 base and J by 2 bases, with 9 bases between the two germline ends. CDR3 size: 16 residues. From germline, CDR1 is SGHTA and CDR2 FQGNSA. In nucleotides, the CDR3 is TGTGCCAGCAGCTTAGGGGGACAACCTGGGGCCAACGTCCTGACTTTC. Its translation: CASSLGGQPGANVLTF. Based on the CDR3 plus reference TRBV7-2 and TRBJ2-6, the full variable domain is GAGVSQSPSNKVTEKGKDVELRCDPISGHTALYWYRQSLGQGLEFLIYFQGNSAPDKSGLPSDRFSAERTGGSVSTLTIQRTQQEDSAVYLCASSLGGQPGANVLTFGAGSRLTVL.

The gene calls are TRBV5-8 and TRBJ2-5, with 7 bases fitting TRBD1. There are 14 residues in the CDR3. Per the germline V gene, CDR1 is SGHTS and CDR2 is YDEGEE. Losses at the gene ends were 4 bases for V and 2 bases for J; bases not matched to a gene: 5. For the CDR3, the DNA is TGTGCCAGCAGCCCCGGGACAGCTCAAGAGACCCAGTACTTC. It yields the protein CASSPGTAQETQYF.

This chain's CDR3 is CASSIPTGGISPLHF. The CDR3 coding sequence is TGTGCCAGCAGCATCCCCACAGGGGGTATTTCACCCCTCCACTTT. V and J are TRBV6-2 or TRBV6-3 and TRBJ1-6, with 8 bases identical to TRBD1. Trimming at V came to 6 bases and at J to 9 bases, leaving 10 bases not matched to a gene. Germline V gene lookup returns CDR1 MNHEY and CDR2 SVGEGT. The CDR3 has 15 residues.

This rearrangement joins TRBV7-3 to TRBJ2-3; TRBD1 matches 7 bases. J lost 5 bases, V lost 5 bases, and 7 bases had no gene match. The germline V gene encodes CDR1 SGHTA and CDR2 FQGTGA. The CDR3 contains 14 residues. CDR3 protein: CASSHTGAKDTQYF. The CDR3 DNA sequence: TGTGCCAGCAGCCATACAGGGGCGAAAGATACGCAGTATTTT.

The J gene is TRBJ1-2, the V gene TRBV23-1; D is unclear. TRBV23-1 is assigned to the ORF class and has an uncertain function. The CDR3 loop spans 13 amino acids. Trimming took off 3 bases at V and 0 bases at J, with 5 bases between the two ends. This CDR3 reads CASSQRSNYGYTF. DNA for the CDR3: TGCGCCAGCAGTCAGAGATCTAACTATGGCTACACCTTC.

CDR3 sequence reads: CASSQGRGRQPAYEQYF. The DNA for the CDR3 is TGCGCCAGCAGCCAAGGGAGGGGACGCCAACCGGCCTACGAGCAGTACTTC. The chain has TRBV4-3 and TRBJ2-7; possibly TRBD2 for D (6 bases). The CDR3 consists of 17 residues. CDR1 LGHNA and CDR2 YSLEER come from the germline V gene. V gave up 1 base and J gave up 2 bases, with 18 bases separating them.

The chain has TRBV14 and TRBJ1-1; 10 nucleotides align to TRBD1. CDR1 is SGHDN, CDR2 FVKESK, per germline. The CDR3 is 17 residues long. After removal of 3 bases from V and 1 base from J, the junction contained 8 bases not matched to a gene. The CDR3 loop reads CASSQHRDRGSNTEAFF. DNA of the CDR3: TGTGCCAGCAGCCAGCACCGGGACAGGGGCTCGAACACTGAAGCTTTCTTT.

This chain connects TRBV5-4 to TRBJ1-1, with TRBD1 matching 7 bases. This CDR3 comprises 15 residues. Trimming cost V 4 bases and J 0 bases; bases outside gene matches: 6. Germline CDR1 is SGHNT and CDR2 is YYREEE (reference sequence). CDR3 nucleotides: TGTGCCAGCAGCGTATACAGGGGCATGAACACTGAAGCTTTCTTT. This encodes CASSVYRGMNTEAFF.

DNA for the CDR3: TGCAGCGTTAATCTAGCGGGGGGGCAGAATGAGCAGTTCTTC. Translation: CSVNLAGGQNEQFF. V usage is TRBV29-1 and J usage is TRBJ2-1; 12 bases line up with TRBD2. Germline V gene sequence: CDR1 SQVTM, CDR2 ANQGSEA. CDR3 length: 14 amino acids. Trimming cost V 5 bases and J 7 bases; bases outside gene matches: 6.

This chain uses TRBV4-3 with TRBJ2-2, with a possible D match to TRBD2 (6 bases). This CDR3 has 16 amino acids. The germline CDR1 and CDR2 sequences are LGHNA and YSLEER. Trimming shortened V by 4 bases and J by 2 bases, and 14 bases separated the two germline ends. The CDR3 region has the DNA TGCGCCAGCAGCCCAGGACGGGGGAGAAACACCGGGGAGCTGTTTTTT. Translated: CASSPGRGRNTGELFF.

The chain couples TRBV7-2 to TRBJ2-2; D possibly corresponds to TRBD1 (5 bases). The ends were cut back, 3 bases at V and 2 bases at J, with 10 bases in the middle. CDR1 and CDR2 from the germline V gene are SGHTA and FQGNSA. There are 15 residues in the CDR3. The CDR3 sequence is CASSFRGINTGELFF. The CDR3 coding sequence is TGTGCCAGCAGCTTTAGGGGTATTAACACCGGGGAGCTGTTTTTT. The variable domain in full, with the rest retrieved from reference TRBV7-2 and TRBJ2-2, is GAGVSQSPSNKVTEKGKDVELRCDPISGHTALYWYRQSLGQGLEFLIYFQGNSAPDKSGLPSDRFSAERTGGSVSTLTIQRTQQEDSAVYLCASSFRGINTGELFFGEGSRLTVL.

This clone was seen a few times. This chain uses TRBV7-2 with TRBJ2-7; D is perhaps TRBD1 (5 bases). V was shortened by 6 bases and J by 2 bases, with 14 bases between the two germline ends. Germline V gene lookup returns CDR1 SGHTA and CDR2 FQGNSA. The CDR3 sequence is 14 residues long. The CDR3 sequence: CASSQGPAAYEQYF. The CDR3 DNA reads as TGTGCCAGCAGTCAGGGTCCAGCCGCCTACGAGCAGTACTTC.

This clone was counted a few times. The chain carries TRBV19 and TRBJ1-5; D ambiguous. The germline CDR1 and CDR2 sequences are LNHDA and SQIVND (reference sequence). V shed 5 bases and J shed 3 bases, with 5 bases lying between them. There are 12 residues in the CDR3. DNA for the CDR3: TGTGCCAGTAGTGACACCAATCAGCCCCAGCATTTT. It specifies CASSDTNQPQHF. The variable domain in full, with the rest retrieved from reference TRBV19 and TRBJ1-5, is DGGITQSPKYLFRKEGQNVTLSCEQNLNHDAMYWYRQDPGQGLRLIYYSQIVNDFQKGDIAEGYSVSREKKESFPLTVTSAQKNPTAFYLCASSDTNQPQHFGDGTRLSIL.